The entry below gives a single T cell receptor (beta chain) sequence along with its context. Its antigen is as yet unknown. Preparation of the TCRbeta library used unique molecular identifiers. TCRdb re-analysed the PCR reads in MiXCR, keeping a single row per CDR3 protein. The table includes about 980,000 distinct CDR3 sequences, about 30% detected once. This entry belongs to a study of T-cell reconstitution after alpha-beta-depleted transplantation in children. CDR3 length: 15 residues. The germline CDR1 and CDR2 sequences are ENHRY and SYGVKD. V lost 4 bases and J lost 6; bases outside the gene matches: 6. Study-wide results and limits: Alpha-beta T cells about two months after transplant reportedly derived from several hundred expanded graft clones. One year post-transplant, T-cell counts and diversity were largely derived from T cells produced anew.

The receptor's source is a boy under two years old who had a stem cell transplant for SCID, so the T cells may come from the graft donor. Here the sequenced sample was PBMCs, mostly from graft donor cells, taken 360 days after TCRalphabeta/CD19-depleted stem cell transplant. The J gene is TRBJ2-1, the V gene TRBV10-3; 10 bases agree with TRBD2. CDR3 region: CAISALAGDVNEQFF. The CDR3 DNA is TGTGCCATCAGTGCCCTAGCGGGGGACGTCAATGAGCAGTTCTTC.